This passage covers 6 T cell receptor beta chains from one sample sequenced in a study of T cells in tumors after PD-1 blockade. Clones were sequenced by immunoSEQ multiplex PCR, and TCRdb holds only the in-frame ones, with some missing. The sample holds fewer than 55,000 clones, approximately 81% seen once. Sequenced here: PBMCs, sampled before anti-PD-1 treatment. Receptors were obtained from a human donor with basal cell carcinoma.

This rearrangement joins TRBV5-1 to TRBJ2-7, with 8 bases matching TRBD1. Germline V gene data show CDR1 as SGHRS and CDR2 as YFSETQ. The V segment lost 2 bases and the J segment 0 bases; nucleotides outside the gene matches: 4. The CDR3 extends over 15 amino acids. CDR3 bases: TGCGCCAGCAGCTTAGACAGGGGTAGCTCCTACGAGCAGTACTTC. Amino acids: CASSLDRGSSYEQYF.

CDR3 nucleotide sequence: TGTGCCAGCAGCTATTTTCCGGGACAGCCTCAGAACGAGCAGTACTTC. The encoded protein is CASSYFPGQPQNEQYF. The gene calls are TRBV7-2 and TRBJ2-7, with 7 bases fitting TRBD1. CDR3 length: 16 residues. Germline V gene sequence: CDR1 SGHTA, CDR2 FQGNSA. V shed 4 bases and J 5 bases; nucleotides not matched to a gene: 14.

The rearrangement uses TRBV2 and TRBJ1-1; D not certain. CDR1 is SNHLY and CDR2 is FYNNEI in the germline V gene. V lost 6 bases to trimming and J lost 0 bases, with 5 bases between them. CDR3 size: 12 residues. This CDR3 reads CASSPLNTEAFF. The CDR3 DNA reads as TGTGCCAGCAGCCCATTGAACACTGAAGCTTTCTTT.

V gene TRBV5-6 combines with J gene TRBJ2-1; 10 positions match TRBD1. The CDR3 is 16 amino acids. J lost 0 bases, V lost 3 bases, and 3 bases had no gene match. Germline CDR1 SGHDT, CDR2 YYEEEE. The CDR3, as DNA: TGTGCCAGCAGCTGGGACAGGGGCGTCTCCTACAATGAGCAGTTCTTC. It yields the protein CASSWDRGVSYNEQFF.

This clone was counted between two and nine times. The V and J genes are TRBV6-6 and TRBJ1-6, with a tentative D call TRBD1 (5 bases). With 7 bases removed from V and 5 bases from J, the gap between germline ends came to 9 bases. This CDR3 region has 13 residues. CDR1 and CDR2 from the germline V gene are MNHNY and SVGAGI (reference sequence). As DNA, the CDR3 is TGTGCCAGCAATGGGGGGGATAATTCACCCCTCCACTTT. It yields the protein CASNGGDNSPLHF.

This chain connects TRBV7-8 to TRBJ2-3, with TRBD2 matching over 10 bases. V shed 5 bases and J 6 bases; nucleotides not matched to a gene: 11. The CDR3 loop spans 16 amino acids. Looked up from germline, CDR1 is SGHVS and CDR2 is FQNEAQ. CDR3 coding DNA: TGTGCCAGCAGCCGGAGGAGCGGGGGGGTATCGGATACGCAGTATTTT. This gives the protein CASSRRSGGVSDTQYF.